The 20 T cell receptor beta chains listed next were all sequenced from one sample in a study of regulatory dendritic cells for organ transplantation. Here immunoSEQ multiplex PCR was the method, and the copy in TCRdb shows in-frame clones only, minus some. Of 29,000 or so clones listed, approximately 79% are singletons. Specimen: memory CD4+ T cells from blood. Specified subset: CD45RO+ memory T cells. Receptor source: a human donor in good health.

This sequence joins TRBV27 and TRBJ1-6, with D perhaps TRBD1 (6 bases). The ends were cut back, 7 bases at V and 7 bases at J, with 17 bases in the middle. CDR1 is MNHEY and CDR2 is SMNVEV in the germline V gene (reference sequence). The CDR3 is 15 amino acids. The DNA of the CDR3 is TGTGCCAGCACCCTCGGGCAGGGGATCAATTCACCCCTCCACTTT. Protein product: CASTLGQGINSPLHF.

The chain is built from TRBV6-5 and TRBJ2-3; possibly TRBD1 for D (7 bases). CDR3 length: 15 amino acids. V was clipped by 0 bases and J by 3 bases, with 10 bases between them. In germline, CDR1 is MNHEY, CDR2 SVGAGI. CDR3 bases: TGTGCCAGCAGTTACTCGCAGGGGGGAACAGATACGCAGTATTTT. Protein: CASSYSQGGTDTQYF.

In DNA form, the CDR3 reads TGCGCCAGCAGCCAAGGAAGTTCAGGACTTGGCTACACCTTC. Its protein product is CASSQGSSGLGYTF. The J gene is TRBJ1-2, the V gene TRBV4-1; D gene uncertain. Germline V gene lookup returns CDR1 MGHRA and CDR2 YSYEKL. The CDR3 covers 14 residues. The V end was cut by 1 base, the J end by 7 bases, with 13 bases between.

This chain joins TRBV6-5 and TRBJ1-4; D uncertain. V was shortened by 3 bases and J by 4 bases, with 12 bases between the two germline ends. The CDR3 totals 15 residues. Germline V lookup: CDR1 MNHEY, CDR2 SVGAGI. The CDR3, as DNA: TGTGCCAGCAGTTATATGGCTGTACGTAATGAAAAACTGTTTTTT. Its protein is CASSYMAVRNEKLFF.

V usage is TRBV11-3 and J usage is TRBJ2-2; D possibly corresponds to TRBD2 (5 bases). CDR1 SGHNT and CDR2 YENEEA come from the germline V gene. The CDR3 length is 15 residues. V dropped 4 bases and J dropped 2 bases, with 11 bases sitting between them. The CDR3 DNA sequence: TGTGCCAGCAGCTCGAGGGTCGAAAACACCGGGGAGCTGTTTTTT. Its protein product is CASSSRVENTGELFF.

The chain uses TRBV10-1 and TRBJ2-1; a possible D gene is TRBD2 (6 bases). CDR1 WNHNN and CDR2 SYGVQD come from the germline V gene (reference sequence). The CDR3 loop spans 14 amino acids. Trimming left V 5 bases short and J 6 bases short, with 14 bases between. The CDR3 spells CASSSEGRSNEQFF. CDR3 in DNA: TGCGCCAGCAGTTCGGAGGGAAGGTCCAATGAGCAGTTCTTC.

V gene TRBV15 combines with J gene TRBJ2-3, with a possible D match to TRBD1 (6 bases). The CDR3 extends over 16 amino acids. Trimming shortened V by 0 bases and J by 3 bases, and 13 bases separated the two germline ends. Germline CDR1 reads LNHNV; CDR2 reads YYDKDF (reference sequence). Written as DNA, the CDR3 is TGTGCCACCAGCAGAGATCTGGTCAGGGGAACAGATACGCAGTATTTT. This sequence encodes CATSRDLVRGTDTQYF.

The chain carries TRBV29-1 and TRBJ2-5; D might be TRBD1 (5 bases). Near its end, the DNA agrees better with TRBJ2-7, so the J call may be wrong. The CDR3 contains 15 residues. Germline CDR1 reads SQVTM; CDR2 reads ANQGSEA. The CDR3 region has the DNA TGCAGCGTGAGGCGTCAGGACACGGTCTCCTACGAGCAGTACTTC. This translates into CSVRRQDTVSYEQYF.

The genes are TRBV2 and TRBJ1-1, with a tentative D call TRBD1 (5 bases). V was clipped by 7 bases and J by 7 bases, with 19 bases between them. Germline loops: CDR1 SNHLY, CDR2 FYNNEI. This CDR3 contains 14 residues. Here the CDR3 reads CASTGDSGRLEAFF. The CDR3 DNA is TGTGCCAGCACCGGCGACAGCGGAAGGCTTGAAGCTTTCTTT. Looking up the rest from reference TRBV2 and TRBJ1-1 gives the full variable domain: EPEVTQTPSHQVTQMGQEVILRCVPISNHLYFYWYRQILGQKVEFLVSFYNNEISEKSEIFDDQFSVERPDGSNFTLKIRSTKLEDSAMYFCASTGDSGRLEAFFGQGTRLTVV.

This clone was observed a handful of times. The chain uses TRBV30 and TRBJ1-1; D is unclear. Germline V lookup: CDR1 GTSNPN, CDR2 SVGIG (reference sequence). V dropped 0 bases and J dropped 1 base, with 6 bases sitting between them. The CDR3 is 13 residues long. The chain's CDR3 is CAWSVRENTEAFF. CDR3 bases: TGTGCCTGGAGTGTAAGGGAGAACACTGAAGCTTTCTTT.

This chain joins TRBV6-4 and TRBJ2-3; D possibly corresponds to TRBD2 (6 bases). V was clipped by 8 bases and J by 0 bases, with 18 bases between them. From germline, CDR1 is MRHNA and CDR2 SNTAGT. The CDR3 has 16 amino acids. The CDR3 region is CASPKPEGQSTDTQYF. CDR3 nucleotide sequence: TGTGCCAGCCCAAAACCGGAGGGCCAAAGCACAGATACGCAGTATTTT.

The gene calls are TRBV6-5 and TRBJ1-2; a weak D match, TRBD1 (5 bases). This CDR3 contains 12 residues. Trimming removed 6 bases from V and 6 bases from J, with 11 bases in between. The germline V gene encodes CDR1 MNHEY and CDR2 SVGAGI. The CDR3 protein is CASSPGAHGYTF. Here the CDR3 DNA reads TGTGCCAGCAGCCCCGGGGCCCATGGCTACACCTTC.

The chain is built from TRBV28 and TRBJ1-3; D is ambiguous. V lost 8 bases, J lost 2 bases, and 10 bases lay in between. The germline gives CDR1 MDHEN, CDR2 SYDVKM. CDR3 length equals 13 residues. CDR3 sequence reads: CASQDFTGNTIYF. CDR3 DNA sequence: TGTGCCAGCCAGGACTTTACTGGAAACACCATATATTTT.

This chain links TRBV4-3 with TRBJ2-3; 11 bases map to TRBD2. Per the germline V gene, CDR1 is LGHNA and CDR2 is YSLEER. The trim removed 0 bases at V and 4 bases at J, leaving 6 bases unmatched. This CDR3 region has 17 residues. In nucleotides, the CDR3 is TGCGCCAGCAGCCAAGATACGGCTAGCGGGGGGCCAGATACGCAGTATTTT. Amino acids: CASSQDTASGGPDTQYF.

The CDR3 region has the DNA TGTGCCAGCAGTCGGGACACCGCCTACGAGCAGTACTTC. It specifies CASSRDTAYEQYF. The rearrangement uses TRBV6-6 and TRBJ2-7, with a possible D match to TRBD1 (6 bases). The CDR3 has 13 residues. Trimming cost V 5 bases and J 2 bases, with 10 bases left between them. Germline lookup yields CDR1 MNHNY and CDR2 SVGAGI (reference sequence).

Remarks on this clone: One end of the junction is discordant with germline, which a read error may explain. This chain joins TRBV7-7 and TRBJ2-2; D gene unclear. Germline V CDR1 and CDR2: SSHAT, FNYEAQ (reference sequence). This CDR3 is built from 13 residues. The CDR3 loop reads CASSFQIAGELFF. The CDR3 DNA reads as TGTGCTAGCAGCTTCCAGATCGCCGGGGAGCTGTTTTTT.

This clone was observed a handful of times. CDR3 protein: CASSELAGTGELFF. The CDR3 bases are TGTGCCAGCAGTGAATTAGCAGGGACCGGGGAGCTGTTTTTT. This chain joins TRBV6-4 and TRBJ2-2; D might be TRBD1 (5 bases). Germline lookup yields CDR1 MRHNA and CDR2 SNTAGT. This CDR3 has 14 amino acids. V gave up 3 bases and J gave up 5 bases, with 10 bases separating them.

V is TRBV28 and J is TRBJ2-5; 8 nucleotides agree with TRBD2. The ends lost 8 bases at V and 5 bases at J; junction bases unmatched: 10. The CDR3 is 14 amino acids. Germline CDR1 is MDHEN and CDR2 is SYDVKM. The CDR3 here is CASGPAGVGETQYF. CDR3 DNA sequence: TGTGCCAGCGGGCCAGCGGGAGTCGGGGAGACCCAGTACTTC.

The chain carries TRBV18 and TRBJ2-6, with D possibly matching TRBD1 (6 bases). CDR1 is KGHSH and CDR2 is LQKENI in the germline V gene. Trimming cost V 4 bases and J 0 bases, with 13 bases left between them. This CDR3 region has 17 residues. The CDR3 sequence: CASSQGQPSSGANVLTF. The CDR3 nucleotides read TGTGCCAGCTCACAAGGACAGCCTAGCTCTGGGGCCAACGTCCTGACTTTC.

This clone has just a few counts. The chain employs TRBV9 and TRBJ1-2, with 8 bases identical to TRBD1. The CDR3 consists of 17 residues. Unmatched junction bases numbered 12, after V lost 3 bases and J lost 2 bases. In germline, CDR1 is SGDLS, CDR2 YYNGEE. For the CDR3, the DNA is TGTGCCAGCAGCGCCGTAAGACAGACAGGGGCAAACTATGGCTACACCTTC. This codes for CASSAVRQTGANYGYTF. Together with reference TRBV9 and TRBJ1-2, the CDR3 gives the full variable domain: DSGVTQTPKHLITATGQRVTLRCSPRSGDLSVYWYQQSLDQGLQFLIQYYNGEERAKGNILERFSAQQFPDLHSELNLSSLELGDSALYFCASSAVRQTGANYGYTFGSGTRLTVV.